Listed below are T cell receptor beta chains from one sample, sequenced in a study of cytomegalovirus exposure and HLA in healthy donors. Data came from immunoSEQ multiplex PCR; TCRdb stores just in-frame clones and leaves some out. The repertoire holds about 50,000 clones, with roughly 80% as singletons. The material sequenced was PBMCs. All receptors derive from a man aged 25 to 45 in good health and CMV-seropositive. The CDR3 runs from the conserved cysteine through the conserved F or W. D genes are given only for firm matches. Size is stated for part of the rows, as once, few or many counts, or as a class when the clone is expanded.

V	J	size	D	CDR3	DNA
TRBV19	TRBJ1-2	NA	NA	CASSRTVLIYGYTF	TGTGCCAGTAGTCGGACAGTTCTTATCTATGGCTACACCTTC
TRBV7-9	TRBJ1-6	NA	NA	CASSPGEGGSPLHF	TGTGCCAGCAGCCCCGGAGAGGGAGGTTCACCCCTCCACTTT
TRBV18	TRBJ1-4	NA	NA	CASSPGRDEKLFF	TGTGCCAGCTCACCGGGGAGGGATGAAAAACTGTTTTTT
TRBV5-4	TRBJ1-1	NA	TRBD1	CASSPEQGADTEAFF	TGTGCCAGCAGCCCCGAACAGGGGGCGGACACTGAAGCTTTCTTT
TRBV7-2	TRBJ2-5	NA	NA	CASSQTRRETQYF	TGTGCCAGCAGCCAAACTAGGCGGGAGACCCAGTACTTC
TRBV4-2	TRBJ1-5	NA	TRBD1	CASSPTGGEQPQHF	TGTGCCAGCAGCCCGACAGGGGGGGAACAGCCCCAGCATTTT
TRBV4-1	TRBJ2-7	NA	TRBD1	CASSLGWDSSYEQYF	TGCGCCAGCAGCCTTGGCTGGGACAGCTCCTACGAGCAGTACTTC
TRBV7-9	TRBJ2-3	NA	TRBD2	CASSSAGGETDTQYF	TGTGCCAGCAGCTCTGCCGGGGGGGAGACAGATACGCAGTATTTT
TRBV7-6	TRBJ1-3	NA	NA	CASSSGGQGPYDGNTIYF	TGTGCCAGCAGCTCAGGCGGGCAGGGGCCATATGATGGAAACACCATATATTTT
TRBV7-9	TRBJ1-1	NA	NA	CASSSGSVTEAFF	TGTGCCAGCAGCTCGGGGTCGGTAACTGAAGCTTTCTTT
TRBV28	TRBJ1-2	NA	NA	CASSLGDGLGYTF	TGTGCCAGCAGTTTAGGTGATGGGTTGGGCTATACCTTC
TRBV27	TRBJ1-2	NA	NA	CASSARGPYGYTF	TGTGCCAGCAGTGCCCGAGGTCCCTATGGCTACACCTTC
TRBV7-9	TRBJ1-5	NA	NA	CSSSASGAGNNQPQHF	TGTTCCAGCAGCGCCAGTGGCGCAGGGAACAATCAGCCCCAGCATTTT
TRBV7-9	TRBJ1-5	NA	NA	CASSGEGNVWNQPQHF	TGTGCCAGTAGCGGGGAGGGGAACGTTTGGAATCAGCCCCAGCATTTT
TRBV7-2	TRBJ1-2	NA	TRBD1	CASSPDRTDGYTF	TGTGCCAGCAGCCCGGACAGGACCGATGGCTACACCTTC
TRBV10-3	TRBJ2-1	NA	NA	CAISELENEQFF	TGTGCCATCAGTGAGCTCGAGAATGAGCAGTTCTTC
TRBV5-1	TRBJ2-3	NA	TRBD2	CASSTGLAGYTDTQYF	TGCGCCAGCAGCACCGGACTAGCGGGGTACACAGATACGCAGTATTTT
TRBV2	TRBJ2-1	once	TRBD2	CASSPLAGGQNEQFF	TGTGCCAGCAGTCCTCTAGCGGGGGGGCAGAATGAGCAGTTCTTC
TRBV9	TRBJ2-3	few	TRBD2	CASSGLAGGTDTQYF	TGTGCCAGCAGCGGACTAGCGGGGGGCACAGATACGCAGTATTTT
TRBV29-1	TRBJ2-7	NA	NA	CSVDRGYEQYF	TGCAGCGTTGACAGAGGGTACGAGCAGTACTTC
TRBV28	TRBJ2-3	once	TRBD1	CASRSGGLGTDTQYF	TGTGCCAGCAGATCAGGGGGCTTGGGCACAGATACGCAGTATTTT
TRBV5-8	TRBJ1-3	NA	NA	CASRLTGFSGNTIYF	TGTGCCAGCAGACTCACAGGGTTCTCTGGAAACACCATATATTTT
TRBV7-9	TRBJ1-4	NA	TRBD1	CASRRQGLNEKLFF	TGTGCCAGCAGACGACAGGGGCTTAATGAAAAACTGTTTTTT
TRBV29-1	TRBJ1-1	NA	NA	CSVEEFAQANTEAFF	TGCAGCGTTGAAGAGTTCGCCCAAGCGAACACTGAAGCTTTCTTT
TRBV7-6	TRBJ2-2	NA	TRBD2	CASSLLAGTNTGELFF	TGTGCCAGCAGCTTACTAGCGGGGACGAACACCGGGGAGCTGTTTTTT
TRBV10-2	TRBJ2-7	NA	TRBD2	CASSRGLESYEQYF	TGCGCCAGCAGTCGAGGACTAGAGAGCTACGAGCAGTACTTC
TRBV18	TRBJ1-3	NA	NA	CASSPHPGSGNTIYF	TGTGCCAGCTCACCACATCCGGGCTCTGGAAACACCATATATTTT
TRBV4-1	TRBJ2-7	medium-sized	NA	CASRGSGYEQYF	TGCGCCAGCAGGGGTAGCGGCTACGAGCAGTACTTC
TRBV9	TRBJ2-1	NA	NA	CASSQLTSIPFF	TGTGCCAGCAGCCAGTTGACTAGTATTCCGTTCTTC
TRBV6-5	TRBJ1-6	NA	NA	CASSYSTGSNSPLHF	TGTGCCAGCAGTTACTCCACAGGGTCGAATTCACCCCTCCACTTT